This T cell receptor beta chain was sequenced in a study of Graves' ophthalmopathy and Graves' hyperthyroidism. About the study: The term stable hyperthyroidism indicated an absence of ophthalmopathy within 18 months of follow-up.

Beta-chain TCR CDR3 regions were amplified from RNA transcripts. Second-round multiplex PCR came after first-round RT-PCR with HTBI primers. MiXCR was run by TCRdb on the multiplex PCR reads, yielding one entry per CDR3 protein. The repertoire holds 900,000 to 1,200,000 distinct CDR3 sequences, with approximately 35% as singletons. This CDR3 region has 16 residues. After removal of 9 bases from V and 5 bases from J, the junction contained 12 bases not matched to a gene. Germline V lookup: CDR1 SGHTA, CDR2 FQGNSA. Sequenced input: peripheral blood or thyroid tissue (not recorded which). This chain links TRBV7-2 with TRBJ2-5; 13 bases line up with TRBD2. The TCR originated in an adult man with Graves' hyperthyroidism. This CDR3 is CASTRELAGGYETQYF. The CDR3 DNA is TGTGCCAGTACCCGTGAACTAGCGGGAGGGTACGAGACCCAGTACTTC.